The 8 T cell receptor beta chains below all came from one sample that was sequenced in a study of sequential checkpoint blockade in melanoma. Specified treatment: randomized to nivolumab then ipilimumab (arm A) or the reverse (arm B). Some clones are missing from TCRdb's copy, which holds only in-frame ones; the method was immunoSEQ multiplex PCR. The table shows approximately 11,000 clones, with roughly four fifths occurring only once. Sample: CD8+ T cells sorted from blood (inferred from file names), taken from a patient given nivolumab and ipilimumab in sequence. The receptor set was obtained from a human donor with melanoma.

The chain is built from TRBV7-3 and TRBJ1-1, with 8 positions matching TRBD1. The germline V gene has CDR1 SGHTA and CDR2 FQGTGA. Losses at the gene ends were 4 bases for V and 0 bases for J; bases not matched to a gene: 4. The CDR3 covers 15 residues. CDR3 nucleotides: TGTGCCAGCAGCTCAGGACAGGGATTGAACACTGAAGCTTTCTTT. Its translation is CASSSGQGLNTEAFF.

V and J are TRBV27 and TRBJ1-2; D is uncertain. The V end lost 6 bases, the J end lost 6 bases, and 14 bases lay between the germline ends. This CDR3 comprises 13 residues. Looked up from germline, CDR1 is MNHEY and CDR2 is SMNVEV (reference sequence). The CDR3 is CASRKFAEDGYTF. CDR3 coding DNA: TGTGCCAGCAGAAAATTTGCGGAAGATGGCTACACCTTC.

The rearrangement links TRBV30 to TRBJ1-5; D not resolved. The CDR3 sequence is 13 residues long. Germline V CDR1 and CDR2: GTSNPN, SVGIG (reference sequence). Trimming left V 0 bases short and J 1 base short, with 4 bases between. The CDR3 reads CAWSVLSNQPQHF. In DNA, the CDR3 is TGTGCCTGGAGTGTACTCAGCAATCAGCCCCAGCATTTT.

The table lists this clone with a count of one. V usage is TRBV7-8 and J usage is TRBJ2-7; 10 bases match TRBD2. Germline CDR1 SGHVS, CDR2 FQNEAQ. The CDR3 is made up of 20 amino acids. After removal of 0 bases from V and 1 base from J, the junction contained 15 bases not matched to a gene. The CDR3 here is CASSLARRASGSWISYEQYF. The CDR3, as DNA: TGTGCCAGCAGCTTAGCCCGTCGGGCTAGCGGGAGTTGGATATCCTACGAGCAGTACTTC.

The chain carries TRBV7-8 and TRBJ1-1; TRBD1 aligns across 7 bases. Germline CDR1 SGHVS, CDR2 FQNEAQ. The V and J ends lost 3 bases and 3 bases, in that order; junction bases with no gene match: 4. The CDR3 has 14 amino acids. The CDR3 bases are TGTGCCAGCAGCTTTCAACAGGGGTACACTGAAGCTTTCTTT. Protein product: CASSFQQGYTEAFF.

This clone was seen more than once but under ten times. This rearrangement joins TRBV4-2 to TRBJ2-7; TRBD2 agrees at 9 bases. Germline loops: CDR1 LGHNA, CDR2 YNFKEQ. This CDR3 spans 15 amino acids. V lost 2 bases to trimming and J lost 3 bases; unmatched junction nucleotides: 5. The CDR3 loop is CASSQTGTSLYEQYF. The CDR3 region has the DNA TGTGCCAGCAGCCAAACGGGGACTAGCCTCTACGAGCAGTACTTC.

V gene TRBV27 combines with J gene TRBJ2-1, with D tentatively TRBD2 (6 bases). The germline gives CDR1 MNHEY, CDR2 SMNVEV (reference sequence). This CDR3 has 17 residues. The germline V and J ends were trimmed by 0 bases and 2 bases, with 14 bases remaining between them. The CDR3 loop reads CASSLSTGSLAYNEQFF. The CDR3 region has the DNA TGTGCCAGCAGTTTATCGACCGGGAGCCTAGCCTACAATGAGCAGTTCTTC.

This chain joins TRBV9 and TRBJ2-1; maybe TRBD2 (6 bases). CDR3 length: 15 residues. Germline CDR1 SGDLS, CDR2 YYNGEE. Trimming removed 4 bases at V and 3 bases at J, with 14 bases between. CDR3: CASSPRDLVYNEQFF. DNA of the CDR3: TGTGCCAGCAGCCCAAGGGACTTGGTCTACAATGAGCAGTTCTTC.